This TCR beta chain was sequenced during a study of blood T cell repertoires in COVID-19. Authors' processing steps: Amplification from reference gene primers served as the basis for estimated nucleated cell counts. Method: immunoSEQ multiplex PCR; TCRdb's copy keeps in-frame clones and lacks some. For V, J and clone size, that table is used; D and trimming come from the DNA. The sample has about 50,000 clones, 85% seen once. The CDR3 has 16 residues. Trimming took 0 bases from V and 1 from J; bases not matched to a gene: 3. Germline values: CDR1 SGHTA, CDR2 FQGTGA. V and J are TRBV7-3 and TRBJ1-3, with 7 positions matching TRBD1. The sequence came from a man aged 55 to 70 with acute or convalescent COVID-19. Material for sequencing was peripheral blood. CDR3 region: CASSLTSTGSGNTIYF. The CDR3 nucleotides read TGTGCCAGCAGCTTAACCTCGACAGGGTCTGGAAACACCATATATTTT.